This entry describes one TCR beta chain. There is no known antigen for this receptor. Base qualities are not provided; no much larger clone lies one nucleotide away. The data originate from a study of T cell repertoires in cytomegalovirus infection (dated by TCRdb to the late 2010s). Turning to the overall study: Donor HLA type was relevant to the analysis, as public TCR beta signatures indicated carriage of CMV infection together with the matching HLA type.

V is shortened by 0 bases, J by 1 base, and the region joining them spans 15 bases. The CDR3 covers 16 residues, taking in both the cysteine and the phenylalanine. Only CDR3 DNA remains: 48 bases, in frame from the first base. Looking up the germline V gene (reference sequence) yields CDR1 DFQATT and CDR2 SNEGSKA. Broader findings and caveats from the paper: In both this cohort and an independent roughly 350-donor cohort, the cumulative frequency of public TCR beta family members distinguished carriers of CMV infection plus the relevant HLA type. The ex vivo response was dominated by HLA-C-restricted CMV-specific TCR beta clonotypes, and the single most frequent clonotype in two of eight donors was supplied by these HLA-C-restricted clonotypes.

The instrument given in TCRdb is Illumina HiSeq 1500. TCRdb passed the public sequencing reads through fastp at Q25 and MiXCR, retaining productive beta sequences. Every CDR3 protein is listed once, alongside the most common genes and DNA of its rows. Across this sample there are more than 200,000 distinct CDR3 sequences, with approximately 9.2% seen only once. The ten biggest clones cover about 14% of the sample. Sample: PBMCs. This sequence was found in a human donor in good health (CMV status not recorded). Some clones in this sample may be carry-over from other donors' samples. The rearranged chain carries TRBV20-1 and TRBJ1-1; the D gene cannot be named for sure. In nucleotide form, the sequence is TGCAGTGCTAGAGACACGCGGCGGGCGGCGAACACTGAAGCTTTCTTT. This codes for CSARDTRRAANTEAFF.